What follows are 15 T cell receptor beta chains derived from one specimen sequenced in a study of cytomegalovirus exposure and HLA in healthy donors (dated by TCRdb to about 2017). Libraries were constructed by the immunoSEQ multiplex PCR assay. Sourced from immuneACCESS, this table was stored by TCRdb with only in-frame sequences that have V and J called. A share of the clones is absent; for the studies checked, an unresolved V gene accounts for under half, and the remainder has no known explanation. The sample table contains 100,000 to 150,000 clones; only one count was recorded for approximately 88% of them. The ten largest clones represent 2% of the sample. The source material was PBMCs. All receptors come from a woman aged 18 to 35 in good health and CMV-seronegative.

The chain carries TRBV28 and TRBJ2-7, with D tentatively TRBD2 (5 bases). Trimming left V 8 bases short and J 6 bases short, with 17 bases between. Germline CDR1 MDHEN, CDR2 SYDVKM. This CDR3 contains 13 residues. The CDR3 spells CASCRPGYAEQYF. CDR3 bases: TGTGCCAGCTGTAGACCGGGGTACGCCGAGCAGTACTTC. Looking up the rest from reference TRBV28 and TRBJ2-7 gives the full variable domain: DVKVTQSSRYLVKRTGEKVFLECVQDMDHENMFWYRQDPGLGLRLIYFSYDVKMKEKGDIPEGYSVSREKKERFSLILESASTNQTSMYLCASCRPGYAEQYFGPGTRLTVT.

The rearrangement uses TRBV10-3 and TRBJ1-1, with D maybe TRBD1 (5 bases). V was shortened by 2 bases and J by 1 base, with 14 bases between the two germline ends. Germline assignment: CDR1 ENHRY and CDR2 SYGVKD. This CDR3 region has 16 residues. In DNA, the CDR3 is TGTGCCATCAGTGAGGAATTAGGGGTGGGGAACACTGAAGCTTTCTTT. It translates to CAISEELGVGNTEAFF.

The chain carries TRBV4-1 and TRBJ1-2; a weak D match, TRBD1 (5 bases). Germline CDR1 is MGHRA and CDR2 is YSYEKL. The CDR3 is 14 residues long. Trimming cost V 2 bases and J 4 bases, with 11 bases left between them. The CDR3 protein is CASSQPTDSYGYTF. DNA for the CDR3: TGCGCCAGCAGCCAACCGACAGATAGCTATGGCTACACCTTC.

V usage is TRBV13 and J usage is TRBJ2-1; D remains ambiguous. The CDR3 is made up of 12 amino acids. Germline V gives CDR1 PRHDT, CDR2 FYEKMQ (reference sequence). V lost 1 base and J 9 bases, leaving 7 bases between the germline ends. This chain's CDR3 is CASSLAGGEQFF. As DNA, the CDR3 is TGTGCCAGCAGCTTAGCGGGTGGTGAGCAGTTCTTC.

This chain connects TRBV5-6 to TRBJ1-4; possibly TRBD1 for D (6 bases). CDR3 length: 14 residues. V shed 4 bases and J shed 3 bases, with 10 bases lying between them. Germline values: CDR1 SGHDT, CDR2 YYEEEE. The CDR3, as DNA: TGTGCCAGCAGCCACCAGGGGCCTAATGAAAAACTGTTTTTT. Translating gives CASSHQGPNEKLFF. The full variable domain, in which reference TRBV5-6 and TRBJ1-4 provide the parts outside the CDR3, is DAGVTQSPTHLIKTRGQQVTLRCSPKSGHDTVSWYQQALGQGPQFIFQYYEEEERQRGNFPDRFSGHQFPNYSSELNVNALLLGDSALYLCASSHQGPNEKLFFGSGTQLSVL.

The chain carries TRBV27 and TRBJ1-1; D gene ambiguous. The CDR3 extends over 13 amino acids. Deletions cut 3 bases from V and 2 bases from J, with 7 bases between. Germline CDR1 and CDR2: MNHEY and SMNVEV (reference sequence). The DNA for the CDR3 is TGTGCCAGCAGTTTTTGGAGAAACACTGAAGCTTTCTTT. Translated: CASSFWRNTEAFF.

V usage is TRBV2 and J usage is TRBJ2-3; possible D gene TRBD1, 6 bases. The V end was cut by 8 bases, the J end by 4 bases, with 10 bases between. Germline values: CDR1 SNHLY, CDR2 FYNNEI. This CDR3 spans 12 amino acids. CDR3 nucleotides: TGTGCCAGCGTCAGGGGCGCAGATACGCAGTATTTT. Translated: CASVRGADTQYF. The complete variable domain, with remaining parts taken from reference TRBV2 and TRBJ2-3, reads EPEVTQTPSHQVTQMGQEVILRCVPISNHLYFYWYRQILGQKVEFLVSFYNNEISEKSEIFDDQFSVERPDGSNFTLKIRSTKLEDSAMYFCASVRGADTQYFGPGTRLTVL.

This chain joins TRBV7-9 and TRBJ2-1, with TRBD2 identical over 13 bases. The germline V gene has CDR1 SEHNR and CDR2 FQNEAQ (reference sequence). The J segment lost 1 base and the V segment lost 5 bases, leaving 11 bases of the junction unmatched. The length of the CDR3 is 19 residues. The CDR3 loop reads CASSNAGTSGTGSYNEQFF. CDR3 nucleotide sequence: TGTGCCAGCAGCAACGCCGGGACTAGCGGGACTGGGTCCTACAATGAGCAGTTCTTC.

The chain links TRBV5-1 to TRBJ1-1; D is unclear. The CDR3 extends over 14 amino acids. Germline CDR1 is SGHRS and CDR2 is YFSETQ. V dropped 0 bases and J dropped 4 bases, with 10 bases sitting between them. This CDR3 is CASSLGPGSTEAFF. The DNA for the CDR3 is TGCGCCAGCAGCTTGGGCCCCGGGAGCACTGAAGCTTTCTTT.

CDR3 DNA sequence: TGTGCCAGCAGCCCGGGACAGGGAGGGACTGGCTACACCTTC. Translated, it gives CASSPGQGGTGYTF. This chain uses TRBV2 with TRBJ1-2; 9 nucleotides agree with TRBD1. The ends lost 6 bases at V and 7 bases at J; junction bases unmatched: 9. Germline CDR1 is SNHLY and CDR2 is FYNNEI. This CDR3 comprises 14 residues.

The J gene is TRBJ2-7, the V gene TRBV6-6; 9 bases match TRBD2. V lost 4 bases and J lost 6; bases outside the gene matches: 10. The germline V gene has CDR1 MNHNY and CDR2 SVGAGI (reference sequence). This CDR3 has 15 residues. CDR3 sequence: CASSSPGTSLVEQYF. DNA for the CDR3: TGTGCCAGCAGTTCCCCCGGGACTAGCCTCGTCGAGCAGTACTTC.

V is TRBV5-6 and J is TRBJ2-7; maybe TRBD1 (5 bases). Germline loops: CDR1 SGHDT, CDR2 YYEEEE. V dropped 4 bases and J dropped 2 bases, with 10 bases sitting between them. This CDR3 is 13 amino acids long. The CDR3 reads CASSPQVTYEQYF. Written as DNA, the CDR3 is TGTGCCAGCAGCCCACAGGTAACCTACGAGCAGTACTTC.

The chain couples TRBV19 to TRBJ2-1; 7 positions match TRBD2. CDR3 length equals 17 residues. Germline V CDR1 and CDR2: LNHDA, SQIVND (reference sequence). Trimming took 5 bases from V and 7 from J; bases not matched to a gene: 17. CDR3 DNA: TGTGCCAGTAGTGCCTGGACTAGTATTGTTGTGGGGAATGAGCAGTTCTTC. It encodes CASSAWTSIVVGNEQFF.

The CDR3 nucleotides read TGTGCCAGCAGCTTAATGGGGGCCACTGAAGCTTTCTTT. Amino acids: CASSLMGATEAFF. The chain is built from TRBV7-9 and TRBJ1-1, with D tentatively TRBD1 (6 bases). The CDR3 is 13 amino acids. Germline V gene sequence: CDR1 SEHNR, CDR2 FQNEAQ (reference sequence). Trimming cost V 2 bases and J 4 bases, with 8 bases left between them.

The genes are TRBV19 and TRBJ2-7, with 11 bases that match TRBD2. The CDR3 runs to 15 residues. Germline CDR1 LNHDA, CDR2 SQIVND (reference sequence). Trimming at V came to 3 bases and at J to 4 bases, leaving 5 bases not matched to a gene. This CDR3 reads CASSILAGGPYEQYF. CDR3 nucleotides: TGTGCCAGTAGTATCCTAGCGGGAGGACCTTACGAGCAGTACTTC.